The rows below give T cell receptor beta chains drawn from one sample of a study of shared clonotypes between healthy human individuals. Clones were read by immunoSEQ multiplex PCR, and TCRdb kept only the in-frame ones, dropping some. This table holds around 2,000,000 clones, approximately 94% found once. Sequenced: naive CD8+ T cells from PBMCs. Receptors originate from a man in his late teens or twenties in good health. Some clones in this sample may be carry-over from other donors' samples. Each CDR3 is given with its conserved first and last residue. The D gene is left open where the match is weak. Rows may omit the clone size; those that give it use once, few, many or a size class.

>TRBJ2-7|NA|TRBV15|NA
TGTGCCACCACCCCATGGGCGGAATACCCCTACGAGCAGTACTTC
CATTPWAEYPYEQYF
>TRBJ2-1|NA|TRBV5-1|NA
TGCGCCAGCAGCTCCCTCCCGCCAGGGGCCTACAATGAGCAGTTCTTC
CASSSLPPGAYNEQFF
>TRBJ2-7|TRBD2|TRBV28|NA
TGTGCCAGCAGCCCGTACCTAGCGGGACCGACCTACGAGCAGTACTTC
CASSPYLAGPTYEQYF
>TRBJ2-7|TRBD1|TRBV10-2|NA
TGCGCCAGCAGTGGGGGACAGGGGCATGACGAGCAGTACTTC
CASSGGQGHDEQYF
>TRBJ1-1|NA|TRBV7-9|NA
TGTGCCAGCAGCGTTAGCGGGTTGGAGGGGATGAACACTGAAGCTTTCTTT
CASSVSGLEGMNTEAFF
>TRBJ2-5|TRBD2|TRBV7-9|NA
TGTGCCAGCAGCTTGGGACTAGCGGAGCAAGAGACCCAGTACTTC
CASSLGLAEQETQYF
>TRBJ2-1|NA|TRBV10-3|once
TGTGCCATCAGTCCGCTCGGGGGCAGCTCCTACAATGAGCAGTTCTTC
CAISPLGGSSYNEQFF
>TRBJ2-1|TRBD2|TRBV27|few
TGTGCCAGCAGTTTAGCTGGGGGGGCCTACAATGAGCAGTTCTTC
CASSLAGGAYNEQFF
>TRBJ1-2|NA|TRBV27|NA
TGTGCCAGCAGTTTAGGGGCCAGGGGTGGCTACACCTTC
CASSLGARGGYTF
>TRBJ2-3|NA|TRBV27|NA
TGTGCCAGCAGTCATAGGACAGATACGCAGTATTTT
CASSHRTDTQYF
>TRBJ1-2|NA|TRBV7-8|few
TGTGCCAGCAGCATACAGGACCCCCAGTATCTCTATGGCTACACCTTC
CASSIQDPQYLYGYTF
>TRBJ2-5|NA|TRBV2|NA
TGTGCCAGCCTCCTGCCGACGGGCCAAGAGACCCAGTACTTC
CASLLPTGQETQYF
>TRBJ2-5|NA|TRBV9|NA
TGTGCCAGCAGCCCCTGGGGGCGTGTGAGAGAGACCCAGTACTTC
CASSPWGRVRETQYF
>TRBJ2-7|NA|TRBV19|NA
TGTGCCAGTAGTAACTCCGGGAGCTACGAGCAGTACTTC
CASSNSGSYEQYF